The source of this TCR beta chain is a study of OX40 agonist ivuxolimab in advanced cancers. Whole-study context: It was ivuxolimab, an agonistic anti-OX40 (CD134) antibody, that patients were treated with. Participants, 75% to 85% male, averaged approximately 60 years of age, ranging from 23 to 79. The study's findings and limits: Certain nonresponders likewise exhibited a low normalized T-cell clonal expansion. Clonal expansion among partial responders at 0.1-3.0 mg/kg ranked near the lowest.

Notes on this clone: As yet, its antigen is unknown.

The data were produced by immunoSEQ multiplex PCR, yet TCRdb's version contains in-frame clones alone and is incomplete. The sample has some 45,000 clones; 86% are singletons. The V end was cut by 2 bases, the J end by 0 bases, with 15 bases between. CDR3 length: 17 residues. CDR1 LGHNA and CDR2 YNFKEQ come from the germline V gene. V is TRBV4-2 and J is TRBJ2-3; perhaps TRBD2 as D (6 bases). The source material was CD4+ or CD8+ T cells sorted from blood, sampled in a trial of the OX40 agonist ivuxolimab. The sequence was obtained from an adult with an advanced solid tumor such as melanoma, head and neck, liver or kidney cancer. The CDR3 coding sequence is TGTGCCAGCAGCCAATTGTCCGGGACTCAGAGCACAGATACGCAGTATTTT. It encodes CASSQLSGTQSTDTQYF.